A single T cell receptor beta chain is shown here with its context. Germline V gene data show CDR1 as MNHEY and CDR2 as SMNVEV (reference sequence). V lost 4 bases and J 4 bases, leaving 10 bases between the germline ends. This CDR3 region has 14 residues. Sequencing used immunoSEQ multiplex PCR; TCRdb keeps in-frame clones, though not all of them. The repertoire holds fewer than 200,000 clones, with around four fifths as singletons. The data were obtained in a study of blood T cell repertoires in COVID-19. About the research overall: The study drew acute and convalescent COVID-19 samples from the United States, Italy and Spain. PBMCs, B-cell-depleted T cells, or T cells provided the cDNA or gDNA that made up the material.

During active infection, Seattle patients enrolled and were then monitored through disease. This receptor was identified in a woman between 65 and 79 years old with COVID-19, enrolled during active disease. The chain is built from TRBV27 and TRBJ2-2; D possibly corresponds to TRBD2 (7 bases). Material for sequencing was peripheral blood. The CDR3 is CASSSGGGTGELFF. The CDR3 DNA reads TGTGCCAGCAGTTCGGGGGGCGGCACCGGGGAGCTGTTTTTT.